This is a list of T cell receptor beta chains from one sample in a study of CD8+ T cells in alopecia areata. TCRdb keeps only in-frame clones here, not all; method: immunoSEQ multiplex PCR. The repertoire holds 110,000 or so clones, with 35% to 40% as singletons. Sequencing used CD4+ T cells sorted from blood. The receptors derive from a human donor with alopecia areata. Each CDR3 is given without its conserved first and last residue. The order of the fields is CDR3 length, J gene, clone size, V gene, CDR3 protein. Where a row states a size, it is once, few, many or the class of an expanded clone; other rows omit it.

CDR3 length: 11; J gene: TRBJ2-2; clone size: .; V gene: TRBV28; CDR3 protein: ASSLESTGELF
CDR3 length: 11; J gene: TRBJ1-1; clone size: few; V gene: TRBV28; CDR3 protein: ASLRRGNTEAF
CDR3 length: 12; J gene: TRBJ2-7; clone size: .; V gene: TRBV29-1; CDR3 protein: SVVASGPPYEQY
CDR3 length: 11; J gene: TRBJ2-1; clone size: .; V gene: TRBV29-1; CDR3 protein: SVEKREHGEQF
CDR3 length: 15; J gene: TRBJ1-3; clone size: .; V gene: TRBV9; CDR3 protein: ASSAQTTADSGNTIY
CDR3 length: 11; J gene: TRBJ2-4; clone size: .; V gene: TRBV28; CDR3 protein: ASTQGGGDIQY
CDR3 length: 12; J gene: TRBJ2-4; clone size: .; V gene: TRBV29-1; CDR3 protein: SVESQGGINIQY
CDR3 length: 12; J gene: TRBJ1-1; clone size: .; V gene: TRBV5-1; CDR3 protein: ASTPRQGNTEAF
CDR3 length: 13; J gene: TRBJ1-1; clone size: .; V gene: TRBV5-1; CDR3 protein: ASSPRPGGTTEAF
CDR3 length: 10; J gene: TRBJ2-3; clone size: .; V gene: TRBV5-4; CDR3 protein: ASSMIADTQY
CDR3 length: 11; J gene: TRBJ2-3; clone size: .; V gene: TRBV21-1; CDR3 protein: ASSTGERDTQY
CDR3 length: 11; J gene: TRBJ2-7; clone size: once; V gene: TRBV28; CDR3 protein: ASSLGRTYEQY
CDR3 length: 12; J gene: TRBJ2-3; clone size: few; V gene: TRBV4-2; CDR3 protein: ASSQGGDTDTQY
CDR3 length: 11; J gene: TRBJ2-3; clone size: .; V gene: TRBV28; CDR3 protein: ASSLKVPGTQY
CDR3 length: 11; J gene: TRBJ1-1; clone size: .; V gene: TRBV30; CDR3 protein: AWSRDRNTEAF
CDR3 length: 16; J gene: TRBJ2-7; clone size: .; V gene: TRBV5-1; CDR3 protein: ASSLFPMSRDKTYEQY
CDR3 length: 11; J gene: TRBJ1-1; clone size: .; V gene: TRBV30; CDR3 protein: AWSVEGNTEAF
CDR3 length: 11; J gene: TRBJ2-5; clone size: few; V gene: TRBV5-6; CDR3 protein: ASSLWGKETQY
CDR3 length: 11; J gene: TRBJ1-2; clone size: .; V gene: TRBV5-1; CDR3 protein: ASSPTRERGYT
CDR3 length: 11; J gene: TRBJ2-5; clone size: few; V gene: TRBV11-2; CDR3 protein: ASSTGERETQY
CDR3 length: 12; J gene: TRBJ1-2; clone size: .; V gene: TRBV29-1; CDR3 protein: SVYGTRVNYGYT
CDR3 length: 15; J gene: TRBJ2-1; clone size: few; V gene: TRBV5-1; CDR3 protein: ASSTALSGRAGIEQF
CDR3 length: 9; J gene: TRBJ2-7; clone size: .; V gene: TRBV29-1; CDR3 protein: SAGGTYEQY
CDR3 length: 11; J gene: TRBJ2-1; clone size: .; V gene: TRBV18; CDR3 protein: ASSHPAYNEQF
CDR3 length: 12; J gene: TRBJ2-7; clone size: .; V gene: TRBV29-1; CDR3 protein: SVSERRSSYEQY
CDR3 length: 12; J gene: TRBJ1-1; clone size: .; V gene: TRBV6-5; CDR3 protein: ASSRTGAYSEAF
CDR3 length: 10; J gene: TRBJ2-7; clone size: few; V gene: TRBV28; CDR3 protein: ASSLREGWQY
CDR3 length: 14; J gene: TRBJ2-5; clone size: few; V gene: TRBV7-2; CDR3 protein: ASSFNGLVHQETQY
CDR3 length: 12; J gene: TRBJ2-6; clone size: few; V gene: TRBV5-1; CDR3 protein: ASSPNSGANVLT
CDR3 length: 9; J gene: TRBJ2-1; clone size: few; V gene: TRBV29-1; CDR3 protein: SVVGHNEQF
CDR3 length: 12; J gene: TRBJ2-4; clone size: .; V gene: TRBV29-1; CDR3 protein: SVRRTVAKNIQY
CDR3 length: 15; J gene: TRBJ2-2; clone size: few; V gene: TRBV9; CDR3 protein: ASSEPTGTGVIGELF
CDR3 length: 13; J gene: TRBJ2-6; clone size: once; V gene: TRBV2; CDR3 protein: ASSVFVSGANVLT
CDR3 length: 13; J gene: TRBJ2-1; clone size: few; V gene: TRBV7-3; CDR3 protein: ASSPTSGSHNEQF
CDR3 length: 12; J gene: TRBJ2-7; clone size: .; V gene: TRBV10-3; CDR3 protein: AITRTTDSYEQY
CDR3 length: 11; J gene: TRBJ1-1; clone size: .; V gene: TRBV30; CDR3 protein: AWSEQENTEAF
CDR3 length: 11; J gene: TRBJ1-3; clone size: .; V gene: TRBV30; CDR3 protein: AWRRSSGNTIY
CDR3 length: 12; J gene: TRBJ2-7; clone size: few; V gene: TRBV29-1; CDR3 protein: SVVWGAPAYEQY
CDR3 length: 11; J gene: TRBJ2-7; clone size: few; V gene: TRBV21-1; CDR3 protein: ASSPGHLYEQY
CDR3 length: 13; J gene: TRBJ2-7; clone size: .; V gene: TRBV2; CDR3 protein: ASRAPGLAEYEQY
CDR3 length: 15; J gene: TRBJ2-7; clone size: .; V gene: TRBV6-1; CDR3 protein: ASSESRDRVRGNEQY
CDR3 length: 13; J gene: TRBJ2-1; clone size: .; V gene: TRBV2; CDR3 protein: ASSEASGGAGEQF